This note documents a single T cell receptor beta chain sequence. Its antigen is not identified. The data derive from a study of T cell responses to AZD1222 COVID-19 vaccine. Study summary: Pooling of second doses given at about 4 or about 12 weeks was done. Study-wide results and caveats: Only five to seven AZD1222 recipients tested seropositive at baseline. Nearly half of spike-specific TCRs reportedly target variant regions that are unmutated in the B.1.351 and B.1.1.7 variants. Clonal diversity was possibly underestimated, and white British individuals and females predominated among donors.

Trimming cost V 8 bases and J 1 base, with 18 bases left between them. The CDR3 has 16 residues. The germline V gene encodes CDR1 LNHDA and CDR2 SQIVND (reference sequence). TCRdb's table, derived via immunoSEQ multiplex PCR, lists solely in-frame clones and lacks some. The sample holds some 130,000 clones; around 84% are singletons and the top ten take roughly 4%. This sequence was found in an adult in good health. This chain links TRBV19 with TRBJ1-5, with D possibly being TRBD1 (5 bases). The sequencing used peripheral blood, collected on day 0 of AZD1222 vaccination. This CDR3 reads CASSGAGGSSNQPQHF. The CDR3 bases are TGTGCCAGTTCCGGCGCGGGGGGGAGCAGCAATCAGCCCCAGCATTTT. Combining the CDR3 with reference TRBV19 and TRBJ1-5 gives the whole variable domain DGGITQSPKYLFRKEGQNVTLSCEQNLNHDAMYWYRQDPGQGLRLIYYSQIVNDFQKGDIAEGYSVSREKKESFPLTVTSAQKNPTAFYLCASSGAGGSSNQPQHFGDGTRLSIL.